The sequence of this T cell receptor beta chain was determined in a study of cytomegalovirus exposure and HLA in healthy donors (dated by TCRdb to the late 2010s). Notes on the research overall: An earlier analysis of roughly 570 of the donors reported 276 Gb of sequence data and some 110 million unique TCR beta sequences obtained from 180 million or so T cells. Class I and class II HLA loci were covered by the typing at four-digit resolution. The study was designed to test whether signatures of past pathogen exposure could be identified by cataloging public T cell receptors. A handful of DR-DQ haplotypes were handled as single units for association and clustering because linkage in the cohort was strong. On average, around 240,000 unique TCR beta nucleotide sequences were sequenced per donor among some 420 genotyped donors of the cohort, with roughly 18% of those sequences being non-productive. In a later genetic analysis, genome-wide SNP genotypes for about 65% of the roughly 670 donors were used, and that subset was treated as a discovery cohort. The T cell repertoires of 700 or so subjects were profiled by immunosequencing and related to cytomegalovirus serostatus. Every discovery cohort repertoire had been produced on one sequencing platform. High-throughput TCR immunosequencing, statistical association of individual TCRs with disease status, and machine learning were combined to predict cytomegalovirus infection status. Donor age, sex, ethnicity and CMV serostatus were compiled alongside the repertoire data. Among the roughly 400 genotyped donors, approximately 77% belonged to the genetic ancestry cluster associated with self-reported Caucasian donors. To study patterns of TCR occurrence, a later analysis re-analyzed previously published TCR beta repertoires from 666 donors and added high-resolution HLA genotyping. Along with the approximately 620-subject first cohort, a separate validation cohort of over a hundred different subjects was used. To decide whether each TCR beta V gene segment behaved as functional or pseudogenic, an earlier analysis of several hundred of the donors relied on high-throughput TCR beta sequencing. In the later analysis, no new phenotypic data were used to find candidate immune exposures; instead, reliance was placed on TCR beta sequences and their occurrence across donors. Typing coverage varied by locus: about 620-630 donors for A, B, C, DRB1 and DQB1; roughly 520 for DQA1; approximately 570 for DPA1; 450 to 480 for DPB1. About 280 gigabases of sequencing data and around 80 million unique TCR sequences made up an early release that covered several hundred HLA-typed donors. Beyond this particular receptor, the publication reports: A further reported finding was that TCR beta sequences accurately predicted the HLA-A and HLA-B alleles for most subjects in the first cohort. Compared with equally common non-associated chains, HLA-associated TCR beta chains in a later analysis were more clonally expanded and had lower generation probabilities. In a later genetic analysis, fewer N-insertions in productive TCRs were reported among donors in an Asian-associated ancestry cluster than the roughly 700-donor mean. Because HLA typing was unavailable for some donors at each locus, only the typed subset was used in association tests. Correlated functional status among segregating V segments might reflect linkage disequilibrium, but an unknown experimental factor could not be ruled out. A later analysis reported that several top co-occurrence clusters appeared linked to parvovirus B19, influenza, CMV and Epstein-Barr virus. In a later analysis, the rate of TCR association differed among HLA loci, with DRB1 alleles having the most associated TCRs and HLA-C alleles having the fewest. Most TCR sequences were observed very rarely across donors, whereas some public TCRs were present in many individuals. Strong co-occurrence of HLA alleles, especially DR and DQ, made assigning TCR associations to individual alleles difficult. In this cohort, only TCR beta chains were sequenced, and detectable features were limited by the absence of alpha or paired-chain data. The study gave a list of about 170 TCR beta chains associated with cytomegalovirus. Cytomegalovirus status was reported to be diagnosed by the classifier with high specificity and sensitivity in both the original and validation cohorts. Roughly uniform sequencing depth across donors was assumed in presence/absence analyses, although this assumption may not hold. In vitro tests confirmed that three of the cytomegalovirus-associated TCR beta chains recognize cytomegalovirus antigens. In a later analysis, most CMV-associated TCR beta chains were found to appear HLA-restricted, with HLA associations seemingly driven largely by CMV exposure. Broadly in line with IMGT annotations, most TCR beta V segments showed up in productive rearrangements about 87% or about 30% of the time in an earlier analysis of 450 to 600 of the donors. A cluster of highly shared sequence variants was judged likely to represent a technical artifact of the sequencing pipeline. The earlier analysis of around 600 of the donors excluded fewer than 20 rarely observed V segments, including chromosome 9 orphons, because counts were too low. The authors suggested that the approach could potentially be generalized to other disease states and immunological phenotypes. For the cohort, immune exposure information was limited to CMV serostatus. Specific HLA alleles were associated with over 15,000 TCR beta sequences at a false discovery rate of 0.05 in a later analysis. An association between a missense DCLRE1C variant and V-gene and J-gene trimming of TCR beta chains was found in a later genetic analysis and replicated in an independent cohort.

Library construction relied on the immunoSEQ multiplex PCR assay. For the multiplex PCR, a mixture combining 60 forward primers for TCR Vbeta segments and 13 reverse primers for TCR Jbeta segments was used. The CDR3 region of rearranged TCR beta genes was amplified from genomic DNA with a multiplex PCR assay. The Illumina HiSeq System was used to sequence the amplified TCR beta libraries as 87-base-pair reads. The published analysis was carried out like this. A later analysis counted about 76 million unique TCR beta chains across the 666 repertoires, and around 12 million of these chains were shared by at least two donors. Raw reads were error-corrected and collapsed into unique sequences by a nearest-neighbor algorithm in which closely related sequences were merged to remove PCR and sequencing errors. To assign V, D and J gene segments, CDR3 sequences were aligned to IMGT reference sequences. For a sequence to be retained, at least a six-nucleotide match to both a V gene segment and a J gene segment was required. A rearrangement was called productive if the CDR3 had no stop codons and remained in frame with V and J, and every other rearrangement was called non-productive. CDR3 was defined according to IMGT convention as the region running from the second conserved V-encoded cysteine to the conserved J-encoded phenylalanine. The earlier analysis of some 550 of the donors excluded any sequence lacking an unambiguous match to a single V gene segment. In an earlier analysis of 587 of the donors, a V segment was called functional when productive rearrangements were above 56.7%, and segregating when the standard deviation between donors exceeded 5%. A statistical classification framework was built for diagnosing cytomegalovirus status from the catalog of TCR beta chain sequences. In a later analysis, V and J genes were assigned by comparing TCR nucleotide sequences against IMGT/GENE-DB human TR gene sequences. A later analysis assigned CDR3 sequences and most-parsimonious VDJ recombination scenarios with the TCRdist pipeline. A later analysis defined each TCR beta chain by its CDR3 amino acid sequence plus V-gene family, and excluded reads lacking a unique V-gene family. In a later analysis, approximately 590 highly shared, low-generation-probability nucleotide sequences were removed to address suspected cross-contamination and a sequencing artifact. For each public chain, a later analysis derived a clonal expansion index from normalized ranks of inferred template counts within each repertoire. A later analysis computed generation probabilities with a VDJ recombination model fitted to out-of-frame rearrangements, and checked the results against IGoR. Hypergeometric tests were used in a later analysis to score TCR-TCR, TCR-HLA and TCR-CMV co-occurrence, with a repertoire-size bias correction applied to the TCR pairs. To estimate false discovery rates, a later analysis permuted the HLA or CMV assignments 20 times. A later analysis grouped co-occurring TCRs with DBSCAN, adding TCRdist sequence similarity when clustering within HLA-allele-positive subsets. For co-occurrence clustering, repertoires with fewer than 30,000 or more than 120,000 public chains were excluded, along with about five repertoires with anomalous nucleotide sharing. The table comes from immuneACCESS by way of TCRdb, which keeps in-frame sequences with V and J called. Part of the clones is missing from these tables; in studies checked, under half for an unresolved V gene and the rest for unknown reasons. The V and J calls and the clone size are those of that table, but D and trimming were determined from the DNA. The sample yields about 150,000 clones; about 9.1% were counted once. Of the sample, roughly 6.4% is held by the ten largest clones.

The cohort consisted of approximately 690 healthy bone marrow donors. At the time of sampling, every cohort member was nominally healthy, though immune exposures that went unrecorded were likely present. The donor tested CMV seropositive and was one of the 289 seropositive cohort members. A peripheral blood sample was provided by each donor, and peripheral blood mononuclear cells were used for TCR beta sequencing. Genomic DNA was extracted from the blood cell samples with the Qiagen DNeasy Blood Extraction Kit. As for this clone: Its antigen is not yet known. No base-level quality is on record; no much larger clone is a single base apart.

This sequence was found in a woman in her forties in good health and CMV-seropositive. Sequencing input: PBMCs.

The CDR3 amino acid sequence is: CASSQDEALAGDEQYF. The nucleotide sequence reads TGCGCCAGCAGCCAAGATGAGGCTCTAGCCGGCGACGAGCAGTACTTC. The sequence joins TRBV4-1 to TRBJ2-7; TRBD2 is a possible D gene, resting on 5 matching bases. CDR1 MGHRA and CDR2 YSYEKL are derived from the germline V gene. The CDR3 sequence holds 16 residues, the cysteine and phenylalanine included. Only CDR3 DNA is held: 48 bases, read in frame from base 1. Relative to germline, V is 0 bases shorter and J is 5 bases shorter, with 17 bases between their ends.